Shown below are 31 T cell receptor beta chains from a single sample sequenced in a study of identical twins. MiXCR was run by TCRdb on the 5' RACE reads, yielding one entry per CDR3 protein. The table lists some 600,000 distinct CDR3 sequences, about 7.6% of them singletons. The sample was also linked to a second study, of yellow fever vaccine responses in identical twins.

The specimen was PBMCs. Receptor source: a young woman in good health.

The chain links TRBV5-6 to TRBJ2-3, with a weak D call TRBD2 (5 bases). The CDR3 is made up of 14 amino acids. Germline V gene lookup returns CDR1 SGHDT and CDR2 YYEEEE. The V end lost 4 bases, the J end lost 6 bases, and 15 bases lay between the germline ends. This CDR3 is CASSPGLTVDTQYF. The CDR3 nucleotides read TGTGCCAGCAGCCCAGGACTGACTGTCGATACGCAGTATTTT.

This clonotype was detected a few times. The rearrangement uses TRBV7-8 and TRBJ1-1; 7 bases align to TRBD1. The germline gives CDR1 SGHVS, CDR2 FQNEAQ. Germline trimming cut 6 bases from V and 5 bases from J; bases unmatched to any gene: 9. The CDR3 is made up of 14 amino acids. CDR3 bases: TGTGCCAGCAGACCCCGACAGGGTGGGACTGAAGCTTTCTTT. Encoded protein: CASRPRQGGTEAFF. The variable domain in full, completed from reference TRBV7-8 and TRBJ1-1, reads GAGVSQSPRYKVAKRGQDVALRCDPISGHVSLFWYQQALGQGPEFLTYFQNEAQLDKSGLPSDRFFAERPEGSVSTLKIQRTQQEDSAVYLCASRPRQGGTEAFFGQGTRLTVV.

This clonotype was counted ten times or more. V is TRBV7-8 and J is TRBJ1-1; D is unresolved. Trimming shortened V by 1 base and J by 4 bases, and 10 bases separated the two germline ends. The CDR3 length is 14 residues. From germline, CDR1 is SGHVS and CDR2 FQNEAQ. The CDR3 DNA reads as TGTGCCAGCAGCTTAGTAAGGGAGAGCACTGAAGCTTTCTTT. It translates to CASSLVRESTEAFF.

This clonotype was counted a few times. A junction end diverges from the germline sequence, so it may reflect a read error. The V and J genes are TRBV20-1 and TRBJ2-1, with 14 bases lining up with TRBD2. Germline CDR1 reads DFQATT; CDR2 reads SNEGSKA (reference sequence). The CDR3 length is 16 residues. In DNA form, the CDR3 reads TGCAGTGCTAGAGACCATCCCGGGACTAGCGGGAGTCCTTGCCTCTTC. This gives the protein CSARDHPGTSGSPCLF.

This clonotype was observed a few times. The V and J genes are TRBV4-1 and TRBJ2-3; 14 bases align to TRBD2. This CDR3 comprises 19 residues. Germline V gives CDR1 MGHRA, CDR2 YSYEKL. The J segment lost 0 bases and the V segment lost 1 base, leaving 6 bases of the junction unmatched. CDR3 nucleotides: TGCGCCAGCAGCCAAGTTGGGACTAGCGGGAGACCTAGCACAGATACGCAGTATTTT. Protein: CASSQVGTSGRPSTDTQYF.

The rearrangement links TRBV6-4 to TRBJ2-3, with 8 bases fitting TRBD2. Germline V CDR1 and CDR2: MRHNA, SNTAGT. The CDR3 totals 15 residues. V lost 4 bases, J lost 4 bases, and 7 bases stayed unmatched. CDR3 DNA sequence: TGTGCCAGCAGTGTGTCGGCGGGGGGTCCAGATACGCAGTATTTT. Protein product: CASSVSAGGPDTQYF.

This clonotype was seen a few times. This chain connects TRBV25-1 to TRBJ1-4; D is uncertain. V was cut by 3 bases and J by 0 bases, with 8 bases left in between. Germline V CDR1 and CDR2: MGHDK, SYGVNS. The CDR3 sequence is 15 residues long. CDR3 protein: CASSETLATNEKLFF. CDR3 in DNA: TGTGCCAGCAGTGAGACTCTCGCAACTAATGAAAAACTGTTTTTT.

This clonotype was seen at least ten times. The V call is TRBV20-1, the J call TRBJ2-5, with D possibly being TRBD2 (6 bases). V lost 3 bases and J 4 bases, leaving 6 bases between the germline ends. The CDR3 runs to 11 residues. The V gene's germline CDR1 is DFQATT and CDR2 SNEGSKA (reference sequence). CDR3: CSARGGETQYF. The DNA for the CDR3 is TGCAGTGCTAGGGGGGGAGAGACCCAGTACTTC.

In its sample, this clonotype was seen a few times. The genes are TRBV27 and TRBJ2-4; TRBD2 matches 7 bases. V shed 3 bases and J 1 base; nucleotides not matched to a gene: 3. This CDR3 is 15 amino acids long. Per germline, CDR1 MNHEY and CDR2 SMNVEV (reference sequence). As DNA, the CDR3 is TGTGCCAGCAGTTTCAGCGGGGTGGCCAAAAACATTCAGTACTTC. Residues: CASSFSGVAKNIQYF.

This clonotype was recorded many times. This rearrangement joins TRBV29-1 to TRBJ2-1; D perhaps matches TRBD2 (5 bases). The CDR3 spans 16 residues. V was trimmed by 3 bases and J by 9 bases, leaving 24 bases between them. Germline V gives CDR1 SQVTM, CDR2 ANQGSEA. The CDR3 spells CSVEASLVRAAGEQFF. The CDR3 DNA is TGCAGCGTTGAGGCTTCTTTAGTTAGGGCTGCGGGTGAGCAGTTCTTC.

The gene calls are TRBV7-9 and TRBJ2-1, with D possibly called TRBD1 or TRBD2 (5 bases each). The CDR3 contains 15 residues. V was pared by 6 bases and J by 7 bases, with 19 bases between. Germline assignment: CDR1 SEHNR and CDR2 FQNEAQ (reference sequence). CDR3 DNA: TGTGCCAGCAGTCCCGGGGCCCGACCCCAGAATGAGCAGTTCTTC. It translates to CASSPGARPQNEQFF. Using reference TRBV7-9 and TRBJ2-1 for the parts outside the CDR3, the full variable domain is DTGVSQNPRHKITKRGQNVTFRCDPISEHNRLYWYRQTLGQGPEFLTYFQNEAQLEKSRLLSDRFSAERPKGSFSTLEIQRTEQGDSAMYLCASSPGARPQNEQFFGPGTRLTVL.

This clonotype was recorded at least ten times. The rearrangement links TRBV11-2 to TRBJ2-5, with D perhaps TRBD2 (6 bases). The germline V and J ends were trimmed by 6 bases and 1 base, with 9 bases remaining between them. In germline, CDR1 is SGHAT, CDR2 FQNNGV. The CDR3 consists of 13 residues. The CDR3 loop is CASRLGGQETQYF. In DNA, the CDR3 is TGTGCCAGCAGGTTGGGGGGCCAAGAGACCCAGTACTTC.

The chain combines TRBV7-3 with TRBJ2-6, with D possibly being TRBD1 (6 bases). This CDR3 comprises 18 residues. From germline, CDR1 is SGHTA and CDR2 FQGTGA. With 7 bases removed from V and 2 bases from J, the gap between germline ends came to 21 bases. CDR3 protein: CASTPGGGPLAGANVLTF. For the CDR3, the DNA is TGTGCCAGCACGCCGGGTGGGGGCCCCCTTGCTGGGGCCAACGTCCTGACTTTC.

DNA for the CDR3: TGTGCCAGCAGTCCCCCTGCCAAAAACATTCAGTACTTC. The encoded protein is CASSPPAKNIQYF. This chain uses TRBV28 with TRBJ2-4; D is ambiguous. This CDR3 is built from 13 residues. Germline CDR1 MDHEN, CDR2 SYDVKM. The V end lost 5 bases, the J end lost 1 base, and 6 bases lay between the germline ends.

The rearrangement joins TRBV5-1 to TRBJ2-2; tentative D call: TRBD1 (6 bases). Trimming took off 4 bases at V and 2 bases at J, with 12 bases between the two ends. Germline CDR1 and CDR2: SGHRS and YFSETQ. The CDR3 covers 15 residues. The CDR3 loop is CASSKNRDNTGELFF. The CDR3 coding sequence is TGCGCCAGCAGCAAGAACAGGGACAACACCGGGGAGCTGTTTTTT.

This rearrangement joins TRBV20-1 to TRBJ1-1, with D uncertain. The CDR3 has 13 residues. Trimming took off 0 bases at V and 3 bases at J, with 8 bases between the two ends. The germline V gene encodes CDR1 DFQATT and CDR2 SNEGSKA (reference sequence). The CDR3 reads CSARDPGDTEAFF. The CDR3 bases are TGCAGTGCTAGAGATCCCGGGGACACTGAAGCTTTCTTT.

This clonotype turned up a few times. The V gene is TRBV3-1, the J gene TRBJ2-5; unclear D gene. Germline V gene lookup returns CDR1 LGHDT and CDR2 YNNKEL (reference sequence). CDR3 length: 17 amino acids. With 3 bases removed from V and 0 bases from J, the gap between germline ends came to 17 bases. The CDR3 spells CASSHGSADKYQETQYF. DNA of the CDR3: TGTGCCAGCAGCCATGGTTCGGCCGATAAGTACCAAGAGACCCAGTACTTC.

This clonotype came up many times. The chain links TRBV7-9 to TRBJ2-7; TRBD2 is a possible D gene (5 bases). V lost 8 bases to trimming and J lost 4 bases, with 12 bases between them. CDR3 length: 12 amino acids. From germline, CDR1 is SEHNR and CDR2 FQNEAQ (reference sequence). This CDR3 is CASGKGDYEQYV. The CDR3 DNA follows: TGTGCCAGCGGAAAGGGAGATTACGAGCAGTACGTC.

This clonotype was detected a few times. This sequence joins TRBV15 and TRBJ2-7; 8 nucleotides match TRBD1. The CDR3 is 15 amino acids. CDR1 LNHNV and CDR2 YYDKDF come from the germline V gene (reference sequence). V lost 1 base to trimming and J lost 1 base; unmatched junction nucleotides: 3. The CDR3 DNA sequence: TGTGCCACCAGCAGAGGCTGGACAGGGTCCTACGAGCAGTACTTC. Protein: CATSRGWTGSYEQYF. Together with reference TRBV15 and TRBJ2-7, the CDR3 gives the full variable domain: DAMVIQNPRYQVTQFGKPVTLSCSQTLNHNVMYWYQQKSSQAPKLLFHYYDKDFNNEADTPDNFQSRRPNTSFCFLDIRSPGLGDTAMYLCATSRGWTGSYEQYFGPGTRLTVT.

V gene TRBV29-1 combines with J gene TRBJ2-7; a possible D gene is TRBD1 (6 bases). V was cut by 7 bases and J by 7 bases, with 14 bases left in between. The V gene's germline CDR1 is SQVTM and CDR2 ANQGSEA. This CDR3 is 11 amino acids long. The DNA for the CDR3 is TGCAGCGCCAGGGACCAGGGGGAGCAGTACTTC. This sequence encodes CSARDQGEQYF.

This clonotype showed up many times. The V and J genes are TRBV5-1 and TRBJ1-1; D ambiguous. Germline V gene lookup returns CDR1 SGHRS and CDR2 YFSETQ. CDR3 length: 16 amino acids. The ends were cut back, 0 bases at V and 3 bases at J, with 15 bases in the middle. The CDR3 nucleotides are TGCGCCAGCAGCTTGGGTCCACCACGGGCTGACACTGAAGCTTTCTTT. It codes for CASSLGPPRADTEAFF.

This clonotype was detected a few times. This chain connects TRBV5-1 to TRBJ2-5; 7 nucleotides align to TRBD1. The CDR3 has 14 residues. The germline CDR1 and CDR2 sequences are SGHRS and YFSETQ. V shed 5 bases, J shed 0 bases, and the junction held 4 bases outside the gene matches. The CDR3 DNA is TGCGCCAGCAGGCCGACAGGGAACCAAGAGACCCAGTACTTC. Encoded protein: CASRPTGNQETQYF.

This clonotype was counted ten times or more. The chain has TRBV18 and TRBJ1-2; 9 bases are shared with TRBD1. CDR3 length: 15 residues. Losses at the gene ends were 2 bases for V and 6 bases for J; bases not matched to a gene: 7. The germline V gene has CDR1 KGHSH and CDR2 LQKENI. CDR3 sequence: CASSPTRQGVDGYTF. The DNA for the CDR3 is TGTGCCAGCTCACCAACGAGACAGGGGGTAGATGGCTACACCTTC.

In its sample, this clonotype was seen a few times. The rearrangement links TRBV5-1 to TRBJ1-3; 10 bases map to TRBD1. Germline-derived CDR1 and CDR2 are SGHRS and YFSETQ. Unmatched junction bases numbered 1, after V lost 3 bases and J lost 1 base. There are 15 residues in the CDR3. In DNA, the CDR3 is TGCGCCAGCAGCTGGGACAGGGGTTCTGGAAACACCATATATTTT. This translates into CASSWDRGSGNTIYF.

The chain is built from TRBV18 and TRBJ1-2; D possibly corresponds to TRBD1 (6 bases). V lost 1 base and J lost 7, with 13 bases in between. Germline V gene data show CDR1 as KGHSH and CDR2 as LQKENI. The CDR3 length is 14 residues. In DNA, the CDR3 is TGTGCCAGCTCACCACAAGATGGGGGCCGTGGCTACACCTTC. Translated, it gives CASSPQDGGRGYTF.

This clonotype was picked up many times. The V gene is TRBV4-1, the J gene TRBJ2-1; the match to TRBD2 covers 10 bases. The CDR3 consists of 17 residues. Germline V gives CDR1 MGHRA, CDR2 YSYEKL. The V segment lost 0 bases and the J segment 9 bases; nucleotides outside the gene matches: 11. CDR3 in amino acids: CASSQDASLAGEGEQFF. CDR3 bases: TGCGCCAGCAGCCAAGATGCGAGTCTAGCGGGAGAAGGTGAGCAGTTCTTC.

This clonotype was seen more than once but under ten times. The V gene is TRBV20-1, the J gene TRBJ1-6; D is ambiguous. CDR1 and CDR2 (germline): DFQATT, SNEGSKA (reference sequence). The CDR3 consists of 12 residues. Deletions cut 6 bases from V and 7 bases from J, with 10 bases between. CDR3 nucleotides: TGCAGTGCCATCGATGGGAATTCACCCCTCCACTTT. The encoded protein is CSAIDGNSPLHF.

This clonotype has a count of ten or more. The chain links TRBV5-1 to TRBJ1-1; D is unclear. The CDR3 spans 12 residues. Per the germline V gene, CDR1 is SGHRS and CDR2 is YFSETQ. V was pared by 4 bases and J by 11 bases, with 15 bases between. The chain's CDR3 is CASSPGLREAFF. DNA for the CDR3: TGCGCCAGCAGCCCAGGACTACGGGAGGCTTTCTTT.

Notes on this clonotype: One end of the junction does not line up with germline, which may come from a read error. The chain couples TRBV2 to TRBJ2-1; weak D call: TRBD1 (6 bases). Germline loops: CDR1 SNHLY, CDR2 FYNNEI. This CDR3 comprises 14 residues. In DNA form, the CDR3 reads TGTGCCACCAGTAACTTACAGGGTTGGGATGAGCAGTTCTTC. Amino acid sequence: CATSNLQGWDEQFF. The whole variable domain, filled in from reference TRBV2 and TRBJ2-1, reads EPEVTQTPSHQVTQMGQEVILRCVPISNHLYFYWYRQILGQKVEFLVSFYNNEISEKSEIFDDQFSVERPDGSNFTLKIRSTKLEDSAMYFCATSNLQGWDEQFFGPGTRLTVL.

This clonotype was seen ten or more times. The V call is TRBV12-3 or TRBV12-4, the J call TRBJ1-1; D call uncertain. The CDR3 contains 15 residues. V was clipped by 2 bases and J by 4 bases, with 14 bases between them. The CDR3 here is CASSLLGRGSTEAFF. Here the CDR3 DNA reads TGTGCCAGCAGTTTATTGGGCCGGGGAAGCACTGAAGCTTTCTTT.

There are many counts of this clonotype. The CDR3 nucleotides are TGTGCCAGCAGTATGGTGGTGTGGGAGACCCAGTACTTC. Its translation is CASSMVVWETQYF. This rearrangement joins TRBV12-3 or TRBV12-4 to TRBJ2-5; unclear D gene. V lost 5 bases and J 5 bases, leaving 12 bases between the germline ends. CDR3 length: 13 residues.